The clone carrying this T cell receptor (beta chain) has ten or more counts. TCRdb re-called the 5' RACE reads through MiXCR, storing one row per CDR3 protein. In the table there are fewer than 300,000 distinct CDR3 sequences, 18% of which are singletons. Germline values: CDR1 SEHNR, CDR2 FQNEAQ (reference sequence). This CDR3 comprises 14 residues. V lost 2 bases, J lost 4 bases, and 11 bases lay in between. This sample stems from a study of T-cell memory formation after mild COVID-19. Across the whole study: Each donor largely had its own TCR clusters.

The sequenced sample consisted of PBMCs or a T cell subset sorted from them (not recorded which). This receptor was taken from a man between 18 and 29 years old who had mild COVID-19 (a few samples of this study predate the infection). Cell type and time point are not known. The genes are TRBV7-9 and TRBJ2-5; possibly TRBD2 for D (6 bases). Written as DNA, the CDR3 is TGTGCCAGCAGCTTATACAACGGGGGAGAGACCCAGTACTTC. Protein product: CASSLYNGGETQYF.